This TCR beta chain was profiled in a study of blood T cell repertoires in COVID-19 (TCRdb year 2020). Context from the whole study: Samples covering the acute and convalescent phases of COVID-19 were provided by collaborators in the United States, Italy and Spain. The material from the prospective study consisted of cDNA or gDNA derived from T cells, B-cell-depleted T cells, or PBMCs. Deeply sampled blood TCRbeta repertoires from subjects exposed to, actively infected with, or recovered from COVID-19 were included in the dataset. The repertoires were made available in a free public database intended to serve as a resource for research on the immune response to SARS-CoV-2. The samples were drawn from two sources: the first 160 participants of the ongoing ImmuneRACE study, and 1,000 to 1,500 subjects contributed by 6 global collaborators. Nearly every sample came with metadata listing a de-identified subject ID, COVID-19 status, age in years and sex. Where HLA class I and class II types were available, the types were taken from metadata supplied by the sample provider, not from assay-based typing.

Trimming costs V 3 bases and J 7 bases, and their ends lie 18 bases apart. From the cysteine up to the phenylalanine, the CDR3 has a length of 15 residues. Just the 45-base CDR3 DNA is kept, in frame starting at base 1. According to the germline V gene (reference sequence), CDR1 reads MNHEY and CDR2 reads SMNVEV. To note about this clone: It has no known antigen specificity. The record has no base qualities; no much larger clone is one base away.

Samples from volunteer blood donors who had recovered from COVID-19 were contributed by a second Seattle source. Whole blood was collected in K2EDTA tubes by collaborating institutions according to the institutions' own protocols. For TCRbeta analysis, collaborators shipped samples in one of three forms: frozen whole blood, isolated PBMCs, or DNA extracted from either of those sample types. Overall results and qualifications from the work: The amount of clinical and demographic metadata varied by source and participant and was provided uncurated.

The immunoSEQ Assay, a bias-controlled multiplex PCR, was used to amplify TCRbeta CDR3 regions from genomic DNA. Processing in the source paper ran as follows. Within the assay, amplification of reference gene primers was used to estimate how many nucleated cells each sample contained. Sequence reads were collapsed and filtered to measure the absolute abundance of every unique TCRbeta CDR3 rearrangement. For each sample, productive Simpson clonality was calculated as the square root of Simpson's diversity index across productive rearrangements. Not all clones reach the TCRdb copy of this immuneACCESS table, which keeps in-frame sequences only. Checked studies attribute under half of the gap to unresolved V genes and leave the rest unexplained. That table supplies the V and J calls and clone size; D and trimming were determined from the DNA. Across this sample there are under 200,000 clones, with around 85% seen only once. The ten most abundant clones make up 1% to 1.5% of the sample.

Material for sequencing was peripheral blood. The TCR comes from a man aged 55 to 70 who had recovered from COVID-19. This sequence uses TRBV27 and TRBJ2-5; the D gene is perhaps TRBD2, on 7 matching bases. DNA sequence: TGTGCCAGCAGTTTCTCCGGGGGGCTCGACGGGACCCAGTACTTC. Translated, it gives CASSFSGGLDGTQYF.